The present T cell receptor beta chain was sequenced within a study of cytomegalovirus exposure and HLA in healthy donors. Study results and caveats: DRB1 had the most TCR associations and HLA-C the fewest, a later analysis found, with rates varying by HLA locus.

This clone is a singleton in its sample. Its antigen is not known. The PCR employed 60 Vbeta primers together with 13 Jbeta primers. Authors' methods: A follow-up analysis tallied around 80 million unique TCR beta chains, roughly 10 million shared. Sequencing used immunoSEQ multiplex PCR; TCRdb keeps in-frame clones, though not all of them. The V and J calls and the clone size are those of that table, but D and trimming were determined from the DNA. The data show about 200,000 clones, about 80% seen once. V was cut by 0 bases and J by 0 bases, with 4 bases left in between. Looked up from germline, CDR1 is SGHVS and CDR2 is FNYEAQ. The CDR3 consists of 14 residues.

The specimen was PBMCs. The chain uses TRBV7-6 and TRBJ2-3, with D hard to call. This sequence was found in a middle-aged man in good health and CMV-seropositive. CDR3 protein: CASSLATSTDTQYF. For the CDR3, the DNA is TGTGCCAGCAGCTTAGCCACTAGCACAGATACGCAGTATTTT. The full variable domain, in which reference TRBV7-6 and TRBJ2-3 provide the parts outside the CDR3, is GAGVSQSPRYKVTKRGQDVALRCDPISGHVSLYWYRQALGQGPEFLTYFNYEAQQDKSGLPNDRFSAERPEGSISTLTIQRTEQRDSAMYRCASSLATSTDTQYFGPGTRLTVL.